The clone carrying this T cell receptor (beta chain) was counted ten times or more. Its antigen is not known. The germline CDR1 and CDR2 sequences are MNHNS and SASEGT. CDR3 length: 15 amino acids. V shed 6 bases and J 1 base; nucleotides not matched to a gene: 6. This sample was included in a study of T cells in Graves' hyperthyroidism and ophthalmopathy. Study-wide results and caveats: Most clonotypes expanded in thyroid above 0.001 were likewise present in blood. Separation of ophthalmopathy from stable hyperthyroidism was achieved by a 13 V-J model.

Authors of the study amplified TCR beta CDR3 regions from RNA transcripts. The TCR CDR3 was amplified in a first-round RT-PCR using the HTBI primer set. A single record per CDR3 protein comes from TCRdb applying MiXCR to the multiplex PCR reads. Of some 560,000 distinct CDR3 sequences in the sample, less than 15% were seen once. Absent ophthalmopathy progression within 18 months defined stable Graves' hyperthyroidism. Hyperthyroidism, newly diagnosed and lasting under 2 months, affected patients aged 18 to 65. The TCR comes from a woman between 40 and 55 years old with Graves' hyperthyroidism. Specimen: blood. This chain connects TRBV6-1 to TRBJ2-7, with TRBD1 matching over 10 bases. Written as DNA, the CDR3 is TGTGCCAGCAGCCGCCGGGACAGGGGTTCCTACGAGCAGTACTTC. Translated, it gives CASSRRDRGSYEQYF.